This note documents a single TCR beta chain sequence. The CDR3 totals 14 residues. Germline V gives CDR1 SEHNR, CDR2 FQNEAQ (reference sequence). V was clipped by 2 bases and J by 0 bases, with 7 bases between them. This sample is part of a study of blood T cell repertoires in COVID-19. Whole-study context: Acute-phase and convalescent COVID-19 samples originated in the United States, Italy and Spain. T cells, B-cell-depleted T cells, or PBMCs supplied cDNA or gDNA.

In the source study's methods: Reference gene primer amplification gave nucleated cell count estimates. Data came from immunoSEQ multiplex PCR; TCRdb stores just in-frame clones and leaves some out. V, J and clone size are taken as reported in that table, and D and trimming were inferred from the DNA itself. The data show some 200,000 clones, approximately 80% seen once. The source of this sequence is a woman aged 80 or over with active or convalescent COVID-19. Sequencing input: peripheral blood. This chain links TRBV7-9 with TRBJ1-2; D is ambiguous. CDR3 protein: CASSLPPANYGYTF. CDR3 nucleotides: TGTGCCAGCAGCTTACCCCCCGCTAACTATGGCTACACCTTC.